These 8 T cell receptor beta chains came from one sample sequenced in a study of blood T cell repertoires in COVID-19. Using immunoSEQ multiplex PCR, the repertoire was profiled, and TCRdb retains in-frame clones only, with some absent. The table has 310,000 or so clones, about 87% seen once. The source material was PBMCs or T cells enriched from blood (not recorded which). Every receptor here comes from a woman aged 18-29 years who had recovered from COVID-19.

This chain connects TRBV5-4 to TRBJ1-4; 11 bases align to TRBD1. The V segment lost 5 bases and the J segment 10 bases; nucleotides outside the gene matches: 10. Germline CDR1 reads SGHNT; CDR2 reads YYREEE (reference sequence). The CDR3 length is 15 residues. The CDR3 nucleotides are TGTGCCAGCAGTTTTATTGGGACAGGGGGAGGAAAACTGTTTTTT. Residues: CASSFIGTGGGKLFF.

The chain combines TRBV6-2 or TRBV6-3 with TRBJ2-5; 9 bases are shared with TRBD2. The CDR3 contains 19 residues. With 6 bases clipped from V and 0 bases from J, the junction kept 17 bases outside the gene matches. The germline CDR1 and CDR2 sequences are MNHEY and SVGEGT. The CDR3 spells CASSDDLWLAGTYQETQYF. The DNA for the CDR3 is TGTGCCAGCAGCGACGACTTATGGCTAGCGGGAACGTACCAAGAGACCCAGTACTTC.

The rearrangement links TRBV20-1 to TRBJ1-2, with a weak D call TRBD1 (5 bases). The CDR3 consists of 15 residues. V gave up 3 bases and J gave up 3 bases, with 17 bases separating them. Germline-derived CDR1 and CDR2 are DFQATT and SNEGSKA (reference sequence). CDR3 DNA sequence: TGCAGTGCTAGTGCCGCGGCAGGGTCACACTATGGCTACACCTTC. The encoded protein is CSASAAAGSHYGYTF.

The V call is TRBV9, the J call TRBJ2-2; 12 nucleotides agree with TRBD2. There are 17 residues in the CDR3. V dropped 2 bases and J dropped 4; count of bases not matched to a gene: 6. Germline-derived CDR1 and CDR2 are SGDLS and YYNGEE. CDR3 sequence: CASSVPRTSGVTGELFF. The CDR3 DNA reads TGTGCCAGCAGCGTCCCCAGGACTAGCGGGGTCACCGGGGAGCTGTTTTTT.

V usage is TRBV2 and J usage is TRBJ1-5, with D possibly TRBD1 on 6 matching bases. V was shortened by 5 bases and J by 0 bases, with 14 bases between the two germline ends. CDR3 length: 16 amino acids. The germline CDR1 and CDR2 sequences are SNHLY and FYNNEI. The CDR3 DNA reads TGTGCCAGCAGTACCGGGACACCCTATAGCAATCAGCCCCAGCATTTT. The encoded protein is CASSTGTPYSNQPQHF. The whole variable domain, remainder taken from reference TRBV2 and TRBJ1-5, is EPEVTQTPSHQVTQMGQEVILRCVPISNHLYFYWYRQILGQKVEFLVSFYNNEISEKSEIFDDQFSVERPDGSNFTLKIRSTKLEDSAMYFCASSTGTPYSNQPQHFGDGTRLSIL.

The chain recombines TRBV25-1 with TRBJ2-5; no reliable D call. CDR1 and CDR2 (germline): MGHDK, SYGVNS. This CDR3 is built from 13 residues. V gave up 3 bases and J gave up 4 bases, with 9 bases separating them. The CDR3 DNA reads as TGTGCCAGCAGTGAGAGGAACTCAGAGACCCAGTACTTC. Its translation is CASSERNSETQYF.

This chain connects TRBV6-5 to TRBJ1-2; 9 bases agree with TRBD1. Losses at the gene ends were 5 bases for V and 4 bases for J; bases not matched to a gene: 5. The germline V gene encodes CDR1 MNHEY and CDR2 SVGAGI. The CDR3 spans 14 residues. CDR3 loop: CASSPGTGRYGYTF. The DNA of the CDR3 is TGTGCCAGCAGTCCCGGGACAGGGCGCTATGGCTACACCTTC.

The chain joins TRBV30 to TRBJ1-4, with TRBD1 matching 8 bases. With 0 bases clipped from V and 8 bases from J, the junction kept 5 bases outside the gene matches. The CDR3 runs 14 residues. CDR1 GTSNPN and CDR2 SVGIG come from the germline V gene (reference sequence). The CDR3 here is CAWSVGQGWEKLFF. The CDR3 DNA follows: TGTGCCTGGAGTGTCGGACAGGGATGGGAAAAACTGTTTTTT. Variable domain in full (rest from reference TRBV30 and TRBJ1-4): SQTIHQWPATLVQPVGSPLSLECTVEGTSNPNLYWYRQAAGRGLQLLFYSVGIGQISSEVPQNLSASRPQDRQFILSSKKLLLSDSGFYLCAWSVGQGWEKLFFGSGTQLSVL.